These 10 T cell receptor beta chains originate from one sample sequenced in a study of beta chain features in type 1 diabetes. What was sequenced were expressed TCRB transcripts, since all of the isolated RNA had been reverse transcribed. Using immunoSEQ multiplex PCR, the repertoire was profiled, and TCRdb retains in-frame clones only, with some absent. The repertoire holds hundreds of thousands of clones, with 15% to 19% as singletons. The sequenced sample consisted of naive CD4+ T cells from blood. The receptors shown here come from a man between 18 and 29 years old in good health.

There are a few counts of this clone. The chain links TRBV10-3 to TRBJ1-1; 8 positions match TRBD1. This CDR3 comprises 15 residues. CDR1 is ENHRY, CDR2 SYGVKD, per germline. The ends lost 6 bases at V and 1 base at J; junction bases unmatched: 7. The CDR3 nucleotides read TGTGCCATCAGGGCAGCAGGGGGCGAGAACACTGAAGCTTTCTTT. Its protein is CAIRAAGGENTEAFF.

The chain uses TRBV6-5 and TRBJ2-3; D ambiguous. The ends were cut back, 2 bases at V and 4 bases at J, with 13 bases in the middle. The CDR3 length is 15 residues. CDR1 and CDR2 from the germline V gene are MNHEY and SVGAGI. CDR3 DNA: TGTGCCAGCAGTTACCAACCAAAATTCCCAGATACGCAGTATTTT. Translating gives CASSYQPKFPDTQYF.

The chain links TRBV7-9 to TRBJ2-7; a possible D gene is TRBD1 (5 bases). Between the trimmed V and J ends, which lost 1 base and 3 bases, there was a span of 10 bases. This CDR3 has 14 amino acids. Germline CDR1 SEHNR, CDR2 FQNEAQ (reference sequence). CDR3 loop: CASSLDSQGYEQYF. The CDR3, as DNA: TGTGCCAGCAGCTTAGATTCCCAGGGCTACGAGCAGTACTTC.

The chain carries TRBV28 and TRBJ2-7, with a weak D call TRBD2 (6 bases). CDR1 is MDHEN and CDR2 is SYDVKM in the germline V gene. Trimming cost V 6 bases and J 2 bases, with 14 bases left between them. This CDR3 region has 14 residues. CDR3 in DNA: TGTGCCAGCAGCCGTAGCGGTTATACCTACGAGCAGTACTTC. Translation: CASSRSGYTYEQYF.

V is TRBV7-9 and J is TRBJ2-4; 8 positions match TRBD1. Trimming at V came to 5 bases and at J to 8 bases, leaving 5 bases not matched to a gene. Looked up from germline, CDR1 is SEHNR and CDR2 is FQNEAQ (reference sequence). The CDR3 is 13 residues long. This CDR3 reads CASSVQQGDIQYF. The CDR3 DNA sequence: TGTGCCAGCAGCGTTCAACAGGGGGACATTCAGTACTTC.

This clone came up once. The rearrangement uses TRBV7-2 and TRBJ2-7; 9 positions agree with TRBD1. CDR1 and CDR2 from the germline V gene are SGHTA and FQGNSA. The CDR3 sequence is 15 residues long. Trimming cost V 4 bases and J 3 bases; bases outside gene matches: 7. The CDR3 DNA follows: TGTGCCAGCAGCTCCCGGGACAGGGCGATCTACGAGCAGTACTTC. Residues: CASSSRDRAIYEQYF.

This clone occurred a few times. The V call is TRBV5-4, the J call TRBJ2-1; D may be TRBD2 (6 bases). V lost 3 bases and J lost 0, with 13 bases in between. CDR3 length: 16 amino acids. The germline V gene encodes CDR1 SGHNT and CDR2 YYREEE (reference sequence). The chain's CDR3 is CASSWKRESSYNEQFF. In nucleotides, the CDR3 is TGTGCCAGCAGCTGGAAACGGGAGAGCTCCTACAATGAGCAGTTCTTC.

The CDR3 sequence is CASRTGGMNTEAFF. In DNA, the CDR3 is TGTGCCAGCAGAACAGGGGGCATGAACACTGAAGCTTTCTTT. This chain connects TRBV6-5 to TRBJ1-1, with 9 bases that match TRBD1. The CDR3 length is 14 residues. Looked up from germline, CDR1 is MNHEY and CDR2 is SVGAGI. J was trimmed by 0 bases and V by 6 bases; bases with no gene match: 2.

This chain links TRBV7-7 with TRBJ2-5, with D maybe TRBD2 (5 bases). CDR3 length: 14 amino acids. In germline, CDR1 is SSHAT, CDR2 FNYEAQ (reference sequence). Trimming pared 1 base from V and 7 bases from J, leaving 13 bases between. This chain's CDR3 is CASSLVLGGGTQYF. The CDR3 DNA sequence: TGTGCCAGCAGCTTAGTGTTGGGCGGAGGGACCCAGTACTTC. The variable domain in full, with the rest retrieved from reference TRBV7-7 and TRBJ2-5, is GAGVSQSPRYKVTKRGQDVTLRCDPISSHATLYWYQQALGQGPEFLTYFNYEAQPDKSGLPSDRFSAERPEGSISTLTIQRTEQRDSAMYRCASSLVLGGGTQYFGPGTRLLVL.

The CDR3 region has the DNA TGTGCCAGCAGCAAAGGCTGTCAGAGCCGGGATGGCTATGGCTACACCTTC. Protein sequence: CASSKGCQSRDGYGYTF. This chain connects TRBV21-1 to TRBJ1-2. TRBV21-1 is labeled a pseudogene. CDR3 size: 17 residues.